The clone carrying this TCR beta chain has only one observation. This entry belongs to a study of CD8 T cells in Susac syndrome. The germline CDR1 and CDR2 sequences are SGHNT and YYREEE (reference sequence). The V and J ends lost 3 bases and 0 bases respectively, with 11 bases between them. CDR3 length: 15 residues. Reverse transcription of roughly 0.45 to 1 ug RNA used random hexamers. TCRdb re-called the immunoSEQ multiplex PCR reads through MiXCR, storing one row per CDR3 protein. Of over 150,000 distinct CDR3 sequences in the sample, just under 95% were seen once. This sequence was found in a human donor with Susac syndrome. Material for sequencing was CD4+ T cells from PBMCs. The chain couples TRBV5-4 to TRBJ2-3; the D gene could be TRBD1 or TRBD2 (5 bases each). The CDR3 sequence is CASSYPWDSTDTQYF. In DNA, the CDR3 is TGTGCCAGCAGCTATCCCTGGGACAGCACAGATACGCAGTATTTT.